Below, 2 T cell receptor beta chains from the same sample are listed, as sequenced in a study of shared clonotypes between healthy human individuals. Assay: immunoSEQ multiplex PCR; the TCRdb copy retains only in-frame clones and omits some. Here the sample spans 1.5 million to 2.5 million clones, about 95% being singletons. Naive CD8 populations comprised CD45RO-negative cells positively selected for CCR7, excluding terminally differentiated effector memory CD45RA+ cells. Material: naive CD8+ T cells sorted from blood. These receptors originate from a man between 18 and 35 years old in good health.

V gene TRBV27 combines with J gene TRBJ2-1; tentative D call: TRBD2 (5 bases). Germline CDR1 is MNHEY and CDR2 is SMNVEV (reference sequence). The CDR3 is 15 amino acids. Trimming took off 4 bases at V and 2 bases at J, with 12 bases between the two ends. The CDR3 spells CASSSQEEAYNEQFF. In DNA, the CDR3 is TGTGCCAGCAGTTCCCAGGAGGAAGCCTACAATGAGCAGTTCTTC.

On this clone: One end of the junction fails to match germline, which may point to a read error. Distinct nucleotide sequences in the sample also encode this CDR3. The chain uses TRBV28 and TRBJ1-1; TRBD1 matches at 8 bases. The CDR3 is 17 residues long. Germline lookup yields CDR1 MDHEN and CDR2 SYDVKM. The chain's CDR3 is CASSLWETGVENTEAFF. The CDR3 DNA sequence: TGTGCCAGCAGCTTATGGGAGACAGGGGTGGAGAACACTGAAGCTTTCTTT.